This T cell receptor beta chain appears in the sequencing data of a study of T-cell reconstitution after alpha-beta-depleted transplantation in children. Unique molecular identifiers were used to barcode this TCRbeta library. TCRdb called the PCR reads again in MiXCR, with one record for every CDR3 protein. There are about 230,000 distinct CDR3 sequences in the sample; more than 10% occur only once, and over 2% lies in the top ten. This clonotype was seen repeatedly, ten times or more. The source was PBMCs from the stem cell graft donor, collected from the stem cell graft. The TCR originated in a human donor who donated a stem cell graft to a child with acute lymphoblastic leukemia.

CDR3 protein: CASSQTGATNYGYTF. The CDR3, as DNA: TGTGCCAGCAGCCAAACAGGAGCTACTAACTATGGCTACACCTTC. V is TRBV7-9 and J is TRBJ1-2; D might be TRBD1 (5 bases). V lost 5 bases and J 0 bases, leaving 13 bases between the germline ends. Germline CDR1 reads SEHNR; CDR2 reads FQNEAQ (reference sequence). CDR3 length: 15 residues.